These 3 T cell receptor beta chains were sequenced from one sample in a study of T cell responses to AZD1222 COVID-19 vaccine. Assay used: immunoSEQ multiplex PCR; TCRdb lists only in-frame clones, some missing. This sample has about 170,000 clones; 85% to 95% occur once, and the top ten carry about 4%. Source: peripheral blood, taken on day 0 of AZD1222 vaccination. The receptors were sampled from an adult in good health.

CDR3 loop: CASSRRGAVTEAFF. CDR3 bases: TGTGCCAGCAGCCGGCGGGGGGCGGTCACTGAAGCTTTCTTT. The rearrangement joins TRBV3-1 (or the pseudogene TRBV3-2) to TRBJ1-1; tentatively, D is TRBD1 (6 bases). The CDR3 is made up of 14 amino acids. Germline lookup yields CDR1 LGHDT and CDR2 YNNKEL (reference sequence). V gave up 4 bases and J gave up 4 bases, with 13 bases separating them.

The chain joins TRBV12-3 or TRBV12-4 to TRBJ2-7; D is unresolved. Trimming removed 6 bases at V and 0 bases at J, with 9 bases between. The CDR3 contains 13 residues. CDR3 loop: CASSREISYEQYF. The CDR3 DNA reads TGTGCCAGCAGCCGCGAGATCTCCTACGAGCAGTACTTC.

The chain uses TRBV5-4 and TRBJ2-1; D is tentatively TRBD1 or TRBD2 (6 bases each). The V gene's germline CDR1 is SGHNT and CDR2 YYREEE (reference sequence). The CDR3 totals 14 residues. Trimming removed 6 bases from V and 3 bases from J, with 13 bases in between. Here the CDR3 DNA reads TGTGCCAGCACATGGGGGGCCATCTACAATGAGCAGTTCTTC. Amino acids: CASTWGAIYNEQFF.